A single sample gave rise to the 21 T cell receptor beta chains below, sequenced in a study of CD8+ T cells in alopecia areata. TCR sequencing used cDNA made by reverse transcription of extracted RNA. Here immunoSEQ multiplex PCR was the method, and the copy in TCRdb shows in-frame clones only, minus some. The sample has around 140,000 clones, less than 70% seen once. Treatment noted: oral pan-JAK inhibitor, 5-10 mg twice daily. The sequenced sample was CD8+ T cells sorted from blood, obtained at week 4, from a patient treated with tofacitinib. The origin of the receptors is a human donor with alopecia areata.

This clone was counted only a few times. The chain is built from TRBV6-4 and TRBJ2-3, with 8 bases matching TRBD2. The CDR3 is made up of 15 amino acids. V lost 2 bases and J lost 3; bases outside the gene matches: 4. Looked up from germline, CDR1 is MRHNA and CDR2 is SNTAGT. CDR3 in DNA: TGTGCCAGCAGTGACAGTAGCGGGGCGACAGATACGCAGTATTTT. Translated: CASSDSSGATDTQYF.

This sequence joins TRBV4-1 and TRBJ2-7; D is ambiguous. V dropped 4 bases and J dropped 2 bases, with 15 bases sitting between them. In germline, CDR1 is MGHRA, CDR2 YSYEKL. The CDR3 is 15 residues long. CDR3 nucleotides: TGCGCCAGCAGCCGAGGCGCTTCTAGTCCCTACGAGCAGTACTTC. It yields the protein CASSRGASSPYEQYF.

CDR3 amino acids: CASRELAGATDTQYF. The DNA of the CDR3 is TGTGCCAGCAGGGAACTAGCGGGGGCCACAGATACGCAGTATTTT. This rearrangement joins TRBV2 to TRBJ2-3, with 11 bases aligning to TRBD2. From germline, CDR1 is SNHLY and CDR2 FYNNEI. CDR3 length: 15 amino acids. Losses at the gene ends were 6 bases for V and 2 bases for J; bases not matched to a gene: 4.

This clone was seen more than once but under ten times. The rearrangement joins TRBV9 to TRBJ1-1, with D possibly matching TRBD1 (5 bases). CDR3 length: 12 residues. The ends were cut back, 3 bases at V and 10 bases at J, with 13 bases in the middle. In germline, CDR1 is SGDLS, CDR2 YYNGEE. The DNA of the CDR3 is TGTGCCAGCAGCGGTAGGGGACTGGGAGCTTTCTTT. Amino acid sequence: CASSGRGLGAFF.

The chain carries TRBV4-1 and TRBJ2-1; perhaps TRBD1 as D (5 bases). The V and J ends lost 0 bases and 3 bases respectively, with 9 bases between them. Germline CDR1 MGHRA, CDR2 YSYEKL. This CDR3 is built from 15 residues. The DNA for the CDR3 is TGCGCCAGCAGCCAAGAGAGGCAGGGCTACAATGAGCAGTTCTTC. It encodes CASSQERQGYNEQFF.

The chain recombines TRBV9 with TRBJ2-5; no firm D call. From germline, CDR1 is SGDLS and CDR2 YYNGEE. The V and J ends lost 1 base and 2 bases respectively, with 9 bases between them. This CDR3 has 14 residues. The chain's CDR3 is CASSVSQRQETQYF. The CDR3 bases are TGTGCCAGCAGCGTATCACAGAGGCAAGAGACCCAGTACTTC. The complete variable domain, with remaining parts taken from reference TRBV9 and TRBJ2-5, reads DSGVTQTPKHLITATGQRVTLRCSPRSGDLSVYWYQQSLDQGLQFLIQYYNGEERAKGNILERFSAQQFPDLHSELNLSSLELGDSALYFCASSVSQRQETQYFGPGTRLLVL.

This clone was seen a handful of times. The chain is built from TRBV7-9 and TRBJ2-5, with 7 bases identical to TRBD1. The J segment lost 5 bases and the V segment lost 5 bases, leaving 5 bases of the junction unmatched. The CDR3 is made up of 13 amino acids. In germline, CDR1 is SEHNR, CDR2 FQNEAQ (reference sequence). The CDR3: CASSSDRAETQYF. The CDR3 DNA reads as TGTGCCAGCAGCAGCGACAGGGCGGAGACCCAGTACTTC.

The chain links TRBV29-1 to TRBJ2-5; D is tentatively TRBD1 or TRBD2 (5 bases each). Trimming cost V 3 bases and J 5 bases, with 13 bases left between them. Looked up from germline, CDR1 is SQVTM and CDR2 is ANQGSEA. This CDR3 is built from 13 residues. The CDR3 region is CSVDPRGRETQYF. Written as DNA, the CDR3 is TGCAGCGTTGACCCCCGGGGCAGGGAGACCCAGTACTTC.

The chain has TRBV6-6 and TRBJ2-7, with D perhaps matching TRBD2 (6 bases). The CDR3 sequence is 12 residues long. With 2 bases removed from V and 9 bases from J, the gap between germline ends came to 11 bases. Germline lookup yields CDR1 MNHNY and CDR2 SVGAGI (reference sequence). The CDR3 reads CASSYMQEGQYF. For the CDR3, the DNA is TGTGCCAGCAGTTACATGCAGGAGGGGCAGTACTTC.

The rearrangement uses TRBV11-1 and TRBJ2-4; weak D call: TRBD2 (6 bases). V was clipped by 3 bases and J by 0 bases, with 12 bases between them. Germline assignment: CDR1 SGHAT and CDR2 FQDESV (reference sequence). The CDR3 extends over 16 amino acids. CDR3 sequence: CASSFGGVLAKNIQYF. CDR3 sequence (DNA): TGTGCCAGCAGCTTCGGGGGAGTGTTAGCCAAAAACATTCAGTACTTC. Combining the CDR3 with reference TRBV11-1 and TRBJ2-4 gives the whole variable domain EAEVAQSPRYKITEKSQAVAFWCDPISGHATLYWYRQILGQGPELLVQFQDESVVDDSQLPKDRFSAERLKGVDSTLKIQPAELGDSAMYLCASSFGGVLAKNIQYFGAGTRLSVL.

The V and J genes are TRBV6-1 and TRBJ1-2; tentative D call: TRBD1 (6 bases). V was pared by 5 bases and J by 7 bases, with 11 bases between. Germline V gives CDR1 MNHNS, CDR2 SASEGT. This CDR3 is 12 amino acids long. CDR3 sequence: CASSHREGGYTF. The CDR3 region has the DNA TGTGCCAGCAGTCACAGGGAAGGTGGCTACACCTTC.

The chain uses TRBV7-2 and TRBJ2-5; 8 nucleotides line up with TRBD2. In germline, CDR1 is SGHTA, CDR2 FQGNSA. Losses at the gene ends were 4 bases for V and 5 bases for J; bases not matched to a gene: 15. CDR3 length: 17 amino acids. CDR3 nucleotides: TGTGCCAGCAGCTCCATTAGCGGGGTCCCGGGGTGGGAGACCCAGTACTTC. The encoded protein is CASSSISGVPGWETQYF.

This chain uses TRBV5-8 with TRBJ2-5, with D uncertain. Germline V gene lookup returns CDR1 SGHTS and CDR2 YDEGEE. This CDR3 region has 13 residues. V was trimmed by 2 bases and J by 4 bases, leaving 9 bases between them. CDR3 sequence (DNA): TGTGCCAGCAGCTTTCGGATGGGAGAGACCCAGTACTTC. The encoded protein is CASSFRMGETQYF.

This chain connects TRBV5-6 to TRBJ2-1; D unclear. Germline V gene sequence: CDR1 SGHDT, CDR2 YYEEEE. The CDR3 is made up of 13 amino acids. Trimming pared 3 bases from V and 9 bases from J, leaving 13 bases between. The CDR3 sequence: CASSSSRASEQFF. In DNA form, the CDR3 reads TGTGCCAGCAGCTCCTCTAGGGCTAGTGAGCAGTTCTTC. Looking up the rest from reference TRBV5-6 and TRBJ2-1 gives the full variable domain: DAGVTQSPTHLIKTRGQQVTLRCSPKSGHDTVSWYQQALGQGPQFIFQYYEEEERQRGNFPDRFSGHQFPNYSSELNVNALLLGDSALYLCASSSSRASEQFFGPGTRLTVL.

This chain connects TRBV7-9 to TRBJ2-1, with D possibly being TRBD2 (5 bases). Germline V lookup: CDR1 SEHNR, CDR2 FQNEAQ (reference sequence). The CDR3 spans 14 residues. Trimming took off 11 bases at V and 6 bases at J, with 20 bases between the two ends. CDR3 sequence reads: CAGASTSGGNEQFF. CDR3 in DNA: TGTGCCGGCGCGTCGACCTCTGGAGGCAATGAGCAGTTCTTC.

This sequence joins TRBV7-9 and TRBJ2-7; no definite D call. The CDR3 totals 15 residues. The germline CDR1 and CDR2 sequences are SEHNR and FQNEAQ (reference sequence). Deletions cut 5 bases from V and 0 bases from J, with 14 bases between. This CDR3 is CASSPSLASSYEQYF. The DNA of the CDR3 is TGTGCCAGCAGCCCCTCTTTGGCAAGCTCCTACGAGCAGTACTTC.

The rearrangement uses TRBV2 and TRBJ2-7, with D perhaps matching TRBD1 (6 bases). Germline lookup yields CDR1 SNHLY and CDR2 FYNNEI. Trimming removed 3 bases from V and 3 bases from J, with 9 bases in between. This CDR3 has 13 residues. The CDR3 loop reads CASSEIGGYEQYF. In DNA form, the CDR3 reads TGTGCCAGCAGTGAGATAGGGGGCTACGAGCAGTACTTC. Full variable domain (remainder filled in from reference TRBV2 and TRBJ2-7): EPEVTQTPSHQVTQMGQEVILRCVPISNHLYFYWYRQILGQKVEFLVSFYNNEISEKSEIFDDQFSVERPDGSNFTLKIRSTKLEDSAMYFCASSEIGGYEQYFGPGTRLTVT.

The chain employs TRBV7-2 and TRBJ2-3; 10 nucleotides line up with TRBD2. Germline V gene sequence: CDR1 SGHTA, CDR2 FQGNSA. The CDR3 loop spans 15 amino acids. The junction had 8 bases not matched to a gene; V was cut back by 5 bases and J by 6 bases. The CDR3 region has the DNA TGTGCCAGCAGCCCCGCTAGCGGGGGCCTGGATACGCAGTATTTT. Its protein product is CASSPASGGLDTQYF.

In nucleotides, the CDR3 is TGTGCCAGCAGCTTAGATCGTGAAGGGGGCCGGGACGAGCAGTACTTC. It translates to CASSLDREGGRDEQYF. The V gene is TRBV7-9, the J gene TRBJ2-7, with 7 bases that match TRBD1. The J segment lost 5 bases and the V segment lost 1 base, leaving 11 bases of the junction unmatched. CDR3 length: 16 residues. The germline gives CDR1 SEHNR, CDR2 FQNEAQ (reference sequence).

J is TRBJ2-3 and V is TRBV30; D is unresolved. The CDR3 is made up of 13 amino acids. The germline V and J ends were trimmed by 1 base and 6 bases, with 11 bases remaining between them. CDR1 GTSNPN and CDR2 SVGIG come from the germline V gene (reference sequence). Written as DNA, the CDR3 is TGTGCCTGGAGTGATGGTAGTGGGGATACGCAGTATTTT. It specifies CAWSDGSGDTQYF.

This chain uses TRBV7-9 with TRBJ2-7, with TRBD1 matching 9 bases. The CDR3 extends over 15 amino acids. Unmatched junction bases numbered 8, after V lost 5 bases and J lost 3 bases. Germline CDR1 is SEHNR and CDR2 is FQNEAQ (reference sequence). The CDR3 DNA reads TGTGCCAGCAGCCCACCCGGGACAGGGTTCTACGAGCAGTACTTC. This codes for CASSPPGTGFYEQYF.